Each of the 31 T cell receptor beta chains below was sequenced from the same sample in a study of beta chain features in type 1 diabetes. Sequenced material consisted of expressed TCRB transcripts (all of the isolated RNA was reverse transcribed). TCRdb's table, derived via immunoSEQ multiplex PCR, lists solely in-frame clones and lacks some. Of some 300,000 clones detected, around 7.8% appear once; the ten largest clones hold approximately 0.99%. Sequenced input: central memory CD4+ T cells from blood. Receptors originate from a woman in her late teens or twenties in good health.

CDR3 DNA: TGTGCCAGCAGCAAATCAGCTGGGACTAGCGGCACCGGGGAGCTGTTTTTT. It is translated as CASSKSAGTSGTGELFF. The J gene is TRBJ2-2, the V gene TRBV21-1; the D call of TRBD2 is as the table states it, not checked on the DNA. TRBV21-1 is a listed pseudogene. The CDR3 is made up of 17 amino acids.

This chain joins TRBV4-3 and TRBJ1-1; the match to TRBD1 covers 8 bases. Germline CDR1 and CDR2: LGHNA and YSLEER. The trim removed 1 base at V and 11 bases at J, leaving 9 bases unmatched. This CDR3 spans 14 amino acids. The CDR3 spells CASSQVRTGSRAFF. CDR3 coding DNA: TGCGCCAGCAGCCAAGTCAGGACAGGGTCTCGGGCTTTCTTT.

This clone occurred a few times. V usage is TRBV5-1 and J usage is TRBJ2-7, with D perhaps matching TRBD1 (5 bases). Germline CDR1 SGHRS, CDR2 YFSETQ. With 0 bases removed from V and 5 bases from J, the gap between germline ends came to 9 bases. The CDR3 loop spans 13 amino acids. Here the CDR3 DNA reads TGCGCCAGCAGCTTGGGTCAGGGCGACGAGCAGTACGTC. Its translation: CASSLGQGDEQYV.

The chain joins TRBV5-1 to TRBJ1-2; D is uncertain. This CDR3 contains 13 residues. The V end lost 3 bases, the J end lost 6 bases, and 12 bases lay between the germline ends. Germline V gives CDR1 SGHRS, CDR2 YFSETQ. The CDR3 coding sequence is TGCGCCAGCAGCTACCCGGGAGAGGATGGCTACACCTTC. As protein: CASSYPGEDGYTF.

In this sample, this clone turned up a few times. The V call is TRBV5-1, the J call TRBJ2-1, with TRBD2 matching 8 bases. The J segment lost 4 bases and the V segment lost 3 bases, leaving 6 bases of the junction unmatched. Germline V gene sequence: CDR1 SGHRS, CDR2 YFSETQ. The CDR3 loop spans 15 amino acids. In nucleotides, the CDR3 is TGCGCCAGCAGCTCCCTAGGCGGGGGGTACAATGAGCAGTTCTTC. It is translated as CASSSLGGGYNEQFF.

This clone was picked up a small number of times. A junction boundary mismatches the germline segment, possibly from a read error. The V and J genes are TRBV19 and TRBJ2-1, with D possibly TRBD1 on 6 matching bases. Germline V gene lookup returns CDR1 LNHDA and CDR2 SQIVND (reference sequence). This CDR3 has 15 amino acids. The CDR3: CASSIAGVRANEQFF. The CDR3 DNA reads TGTGCCAGTAGCATAGCAGGGGTAAGAGCCAATGAGCAGTTCTTC.

This clone occurred many times. J is TRBJ2-1 and V is TRBV14; D call uncertain. CDR3 size: 12 residues. V was shortened by 6 bases and J by 4 bases, with 7 bases between the two germline ends. The germline V gene encodes CDR1 SGHDN and CDR2 FVKESK. The CDR3 DNA sequence: TGTGCCAGCAGTGCTGATTACAATGAGCAGTTCTTC. This sequence encodes CASSADYNEQFF.

This clone was observed many times. V is TRBV7-2 and J is TRBJ2-5; 13 positions match TRBD2. The CDR3 spans 17 residues. Germline CDR1 reads SGHTA; CDR2 reads FQGNSA. Trimming took 10 bases from V and 4 from J; bases not matched to a gene: 15. This chain's CDR3 is CATRRTGLAGSGETQYF. CDR3 DNA: TGTGCCACCCGGCGTACGGGACTAGCGGGATCAGGAGAGACCCAGTACTTC.

A few counts support this clone. The rearrangement links TRBV18 to TRBJ1-1; perhaps TRBD1 as D (6 bases). V lost 3 bases, J lost 1 base, and 12 bases lay in between. The germline V gene has CDR1 KGHSH and CDR2 LQKENI. This CDR3 contains 15 residues. CDR3 protein: CASSPRGTQNTEAFF. The CDR3 DNA reads as TGTGCCAGCTCACCCCGCGGGACACAGAACACTGAAGCTTTCTTT.

In this sample, this clone turned up a few times. The J gene is TRBJ1-5, the V gene TRBV18; D is undetermined. CDR3 length: 15 amino acids. Per germline, CDR1 KGHSH and CDR2 LQKENI. Deletions cut 3 bases from V and 2 bases from J, with 11 bases between. The chain's CDR3 is CASSPGGSGNQPQHF. The DNA of the CDR3 is TGTGCCAGCTCACCGGGAGGGAGCGGCAATCAGCCCCAGCATTTT.

This clone was detected a few times. V gene TRBV28 combines with J gene TRBJ2-7; 7 nucleotides match TRBD1. The CDR3 covers 17 residues. The V gene end was trimmed by 7 bases and the J gene end by 1 base; junction bases not matched to a gene: 16. In germline, CDR1 is MDHEN, CDR2 SYDVKM. This CDR3 reads CASIPEGAPFPSYEQYV. DNA of the CDR3: TGTGCCAGCATCCCCGAGGGGGCACCTTTCCCATCCTACGAGCAGTACGTC.

The gene calls are TRBV5-1 and TRBJ2-5; D might be TRBD1 or TRBD2, each matching 6 bases. The CDR3 has 14 residues. V was clipped by 4 bases and J by 5 bases, with 15 bases between them. The germline V gene encodes CDR1 SGHRS and CDR2 YFSETQ. CDR3 region: CASSPGARGETQYF. The CDR3 DNA follows: TGCGCCAGCAGCCCGGGGGCCCGTGGGGAGACCCAGTACTTC.

This clone was observed a handful of times. DNA of the CDR3: TGTGCCAGCAGCTTGGTTGGGAAGGCCTACAATGAGCAGTTCTTC. Its translation: CASSLVGKAYNEQFF. V is TRBV5-8 and J is TRBJ2-1, with no clear D. In germline, CDR1 is SGHTS, CDR2 YDEGEE. The CDR3 sequence is 15 residues long. V lost 0 bases and J 2 bases, leaving 9 bases between the germline ends.

This clone was picked up a small number of times. The chain couples TRBV7-9 to TRBJ1-1; no firm D call. V dropped 5 bases and J dropped 4 bases, with 11 bases sitting between them. The CDR3 is 13 amino acids. The V gene's germline CDR1 is SEHNR and CDR2 FQNEAQ (reference sequence). The CDR3: CASSSEWGTEAFF. In DNA, the CDR3 is TGTGCCAGCAGCAGCGAGTGGGGCACTGAAGCTTTCTTT.

The chain recombines TRBV6-1 with TRBJ1-1; no definite D call. This CDR3 is 15 amino acids long. V was clipped by 4 bases and J by 1 base, with 13 bases between them. Germline loops: CDR1 MNHNS, CDR2 SASEGT. Here the CDR3 reads CASSGSSGRNTEAFF. The CDR3 nucleotides read TGTGCCAGCAGTGGTAGCTCCGGTCGGAACACTGAAGCTTTCTTT.

This clone showed up just a few times. The CDR3 loop is CASSTQVGPKNIQYF. The CDR3, as DNA: TGTGCCAGCAGCACCCAAGTGGGACCCAAAAACATTCAGTACTTC. The V call is TRBV11-1, the J call TRBJ2-4; possibly TRBD1 or TRBD2 for D (5 bases each). Trimming removed 5 bases from V and 2 bases from J, with 13 bases in between. Germline CDR1 is SGHAT and CDR2 is FQDESV (reference sequence). This CDR3 region has 15 residues.

This clone has more than one count but fewer than ten. This rearrangement joins TRBV29-1 to TRBJ1-4; unclear D gene. Germline V CDR1 and CDR2: SQVTM, ANQGSEA. The CDR3 totals 11 residues. Trimming took off 2 bases at V and 15 bases at J, with 13 bases between the two ends. The CDR3, as DNA: TGCAGCGTTGAAATTCTATATAATTTGTTTTTT. Its translation: CSVEILYNLFF.

This chain joins TRBV19 and TRBJ2-2; D may be TRBD1 or TRBD2 (5 bases each). There are 15 residues in the CDR3. Germline-derived CDR1 and CDR2 are LNHDA and SQIVND (reference sequence). The V gene lost 4 bases and the J gene lost 1 base, with 10 bases spanning the gap. CDR3 nucleotides: TGTGCCAGTAGTAGGGGGAACTTGAACACCGGGGAGCTGTTTTTT. Amino acids: CASSRGNLNTGELFF.

In its sample, this clone was seen a few times. This chain uses TRBV5-1 with TRBJ2-3; possibly TRBD2 for D (7 bases). Germline CDR1 and CDR2: SGHRS and YFSETQ. Trimming cost V 2 bases and J 5 bases, with 12 bases left between them. CDR3 length equals 14 residues. Written as DNA, the CDR3 is TGCGCCAGCAGCTTAGCGGGACAAGGAGATACGCAGTATTTT. It is translated as CASSLAGQGDTQYF.

The chain is built from TRBV28 and TRBJ1-2; tentative D call: TRBD1 (6 bases). Germline CDR1 reads MDHEN; CDR2 reads SYDVKM. V was cut by 5 bases and J by 9 bases, with 16 bases left in between. This CDR3 is built from 13 residues. The CDR3 bases are TGTGCCAGCAGTCGTCAGGGGCCAGAAAGCTACACCTTC. Encoded protein: CASSRQGPESYTF.

This clone was found a few times. The rearrangement links TRBV9 to TRBJ2-3; perhaps TRBD1 as D (5 bases). Germline values: CDR1 SGDLS, CDR2 YYNGEE. V dropped 2 bases and J dropped 4 bases, with 8 bases sitting between them. The CDR3 is 13 amino acids. CDR3 protein: CASSVQGPDTQYF. CDR3 bases: TGTGCCAGCAGCGTTCAGGGCCCAGATACGCAGTATTTT.

The V call is TRBV2, the J call TRBJ1-4; possibly TRBD1 for D (5 bases). This CDR3 spans 12 amino acids. Trimming removed 7 bases from V and 8 bases from J, with 11 bases in between. Germline V gene lookup returns CDR1 SNHLY and CDR2 FYNNEI. CDR3 amino acids: CASNSRGEKLFF. The DNA of the CDR3 is TGTGCCAGCAACAGCCGGGGGGAAAAACTGTTTTTT.

This clone was picked up a small number of times. The rearrangement links TRBV7-3 to TRBJ2-3; D is possibly TRBD2 (6 bases). The germline gives CDR1 SGHTA, CDR2 FQGTGA. Trimming took 8 bases from V and 6 from J, leaving 18 bases between them. The CDR3 contains 14 residues. The CDR3 sequence: CASGRDSSSDTQYF. The DNA of the CDR3 is TGTGCCAGCGGCCGGGACTCCTCTTCGGATACGCAGTATTTT.

This clone showed up many times. This sequence joins TRBV2 and TRBJ1-1; TRBD1 matches 10 bases. The CDR3 has 16 residues. Germline V gene lookup returns CDR1 SNHLY and CDR2 FYNNEI. Unmatched junction bases numbered 8, after V lost 4 bases and J lost 3 bases. The CDR3 loop is CASSVPGQGRDTEAFF. The CDR3 nucleotides read TGTGCCAGCAGTGTCCCGGGACAGGGGAGGGACACTGAAGCTTTCTTT.

A few counts support this clone. The chain has TRBV19 and TRBJ2-7; 8 bases fit TRBD1. The length of the CDR3 is 16 residues. Trimming removed 5 bases from V and 4 bases from J; junction bases left unmatched: 13. Germline V gene sequence: CDR1 LNHDA, CDR2 SQIVND (reference sequence). The chain's CDR3 is CASSPGTGDSNYEQYF. CDR3 bases: TGTGCCAGTAGTCCCGGGACAGGCGACTCAAATTACGAGCAGTACTTC.

This clone was seen many times. V gene TRBV5-4 combines with J gene TRBJ1-1; no clear D. The CDR3 sequence is 11 residues long. V lost 2 bases and J lost 4, with 3 bases in between. Germline loops: CDR1 SGHNT, CDR2 YYREEE (reference sequence). The CDR3 DNA follows: TGTGCCAGCAGCTTCGGCACTGAAGCTTTCTTT. Protein sequence: CASSFGTEAFF.

The chain couples TRBV2 to TRBJ2-5; D perhaps matches TRBD2 (5 bases). Germline lookup yields CDR1 SNHLY and CDR2 FYNNEI. The CDR3 is made up of 15 amino acids. V lost 4 bases and J lost 1, with 13 bases in between. Written as DNA, the CDR3 is TGTGCCAGCAGTGGGCGGGCGACTATCCAAGAGACCCAGTACTTC. Amino acid sequence: CASSGRATIQETQYF.

The rearrangement links TRBV21-1 to TRBJ2-7; the table's D call, TRBD1, has no DNA check behind it. TRBV21-1 is labeled a pseudogene. This CDR3 has 15 residues. The CDR3 nucleotides are TGTGCCAGCAGCAAAGCGACAGGGCCCTCCTACGAGCAGTACGTC. Translating it yields CASSKATGPSYEQYV.

This sequence joins TRBV7-2 and TRBJ1-1; D may be TRBD1 (5 bases). Germline V gene lookup returns CDR1 SGHTA and CDR2 FQGNSA. The CDR3 is made up of 17 amino acids. Between the trimmed V and J ends, which lost 0 bases and 0 bases, there was a span of 14 bases. The CDR3 DNA sequence: TGTGCCAGCAGCTTAGCGGGGCAGGGATGGTTGAACACTGAAGCTTTCTTT. This codes for CASSLAGQGWLNTEAFF.

A few counts support this clone. The V gene is TRBV5-6, the J gene TRBJ2-3, with 12 bases aligning to TRBD1. CDR3 length equals 16 residues. Germline V gene sequence: CDR1 SGHDT, CDR2 YYEEEE. V shed 4 bases and J 4 bases; nucleotides not matched to a gene: 7. Here the CDR3 reads CASSPGTGGFADTQYF. The CDR3 DNA is TGTGCCAGCAGCCCGGGGACAGGGGGCTTCGCAGATACGCAGTATTTT.

There are a few counts of this clone. The V gene is TRBV6-1, the J gene TRBJ2-1; D might be TRBD2 (6 bases). The CDR3 sequence is 12 residues long. Germline CDR1 MNHNS, CDR2 SASEGT. Trimming took 8 bases from V and 5 from J, leaving 10 bases between them. The CDR3 DNA sequence: TGTGCCAGCGGGCGGGGCGACAATGAGCAGTTCTTC. Its translation: CASGRGDNEQFF.